The present T cell receptor (beta chain) was sequenced within a study of T cell responses to AZD1222 COVID-19 vaccine. Study findings and constraints: It was only after the peak T cell response that any repertoires were sampled.

Pooling covered second doses at about 4 or about 12 weeks. TCRdb's copy holds only in-frame clones and misses some; the assay was immunoSEQ multiplex PCR. Here the sample spans around 120,000 clones, roughly 92% being singletons. The germline gives CDR1 SGHTS, CDR2 YDEGEE. V lost 5 bases and J 5 bases, leaving 10 bases between the germline ends. This CDR3 has 13 amino acids. To note about this clone: The target antigen is unknown.

V usage is TRBV5-8 and J usage is TRBJ2-2, with D unresolved. The receptor comes from an adult who received the AZD1222 COVID-19 vaccine. Here the sequenced sample was peripheral blood, taken 28 days after the second AZD1222 dose. CDR3 in DNA: TGTGCCAGCAGGCCTGTAAGGACCGGGGAGCTGTTTTTT. Its protein is CASRPVRTGELFF.